The T cell receptor (beta chain) under discussion was sequenced for a study of T-cell reconstitution after alpha-beta-depleted transplantation in children. This clonotype was observed many times. The CDR3 spans 11 residues. Trimming took off 7 bases at V and 3 bases at J, with 10 bases between the two ends. Germline V gene lookup returns CDR1 SQVTM and CDR2 ANQGSEA. The TCRbeta library was prepared with unique molecular identifiers. TCRdb independently ran MiXCR on the PCR reads; one entry per CDR3 protein. This sample carries over 550,000 distinct CDR3 sequences, roughly a tenth of them seen once, and the ten largest clones take about 4%.

The sample was PBMCs from the stem cell graft donor, taken from the stem cell graft. The sequence was collected from a human donor who donated a stem cell graft to a child with acute myeloid leukemia. The rearrangement links TRBV29-1 to TRBJ2-7; TRBD2 is a possible D gene (6 bases). CDR3 protein: CSAGEIYEQYF. The DNA for the CDR3 is TGCAGCGCGGGGGAGATCTACGAGCAGTACTTC.